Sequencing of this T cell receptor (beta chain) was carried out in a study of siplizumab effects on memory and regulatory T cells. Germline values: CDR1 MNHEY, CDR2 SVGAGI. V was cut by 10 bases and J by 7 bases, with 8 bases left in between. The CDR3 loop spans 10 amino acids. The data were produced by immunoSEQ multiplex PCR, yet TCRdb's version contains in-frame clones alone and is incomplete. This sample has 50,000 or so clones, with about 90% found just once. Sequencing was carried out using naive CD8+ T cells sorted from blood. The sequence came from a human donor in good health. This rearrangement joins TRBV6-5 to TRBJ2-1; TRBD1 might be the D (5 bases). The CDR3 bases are TGTGCCACCAAGGGGAATGAGCAGTTCTTC. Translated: CATKGNEQFF.